These 15 T cell receptor beta chains were sequenced from one sample in a study of blood T cell repertoires in COVID-19. Sequencing was performed with immunoSEQ multiplex PCR; in TCRdb, only in-frame clones are kept and a portion is missing. The table lists about 370,000 clones, 90% of them singletons. Material for sequencing was peripheral blood. Receptor source: a man in his late teens or twenties with active or convalescent COVID-19.

The rearrangement uses TRBV19 and TRBJ1-1; possibly TRBD1 for D (5 bases). Germline-derived CDR1 and CDR2 are LNHDA and SQIVND (reference sequence). There are 13 residues in the CDR3. V shed 5 bases and J shed 2 bases, with 9 bases lying between them. The CDR3 nucleotides are TGTGCCAGTAGTGCGACAGCTAACACTGAAGCTTTCTTT. The encoded protein is CASSATANTEAFF. Full variable domain (missing parts from reference TRBV19 and TRBJ1-1): DGGITQSPKYLFRKEGQNVTLSCEQNLNHDAMYWYRQDPGQGLRLIYYSQIVNDFQKGDIAEGYSVSREKKESFPLTVTSAQKNPTAFYLCASSATANTEAFFGQGTRLTVV.

As for this clone: The germline gene is not matched at one end of the junction; a read error may be the cause. The chain recombines TRBV7-7 with TRBJ2-1, with 10 bases aligning to TRBD2. Germline values: CDR1 SSHAT, CDR2 FNYEAQ (reference sequence). The CDR3 runs 16 residues. The CDR3 is CASSPWTSGVYNEQFF. For the CDR3, the DNA is TGTGCTAGCAGCCCCTGGACTAGCGGAGTTTACAATGAGCAGTTCTTC.

This clone appeared a few times. J is TRBJ1-1 and V is TRBV7-9; D unclear. Looked up from germline, CDR1 is SEHNR and CDR2 is FQNEAQ (reference sequence). Trimming took off 2 bases at V and 5 bases at J, with 12 bases between the two ends. The length of the CDR3 is 14 residues. In nucleotides, the CDR3 is TGTGCCAGCAGCTTATCATTCGGGGTTACTGAAGCTTTCTTT. Amino acid sequence: CASSLSFGVTEAFF.

This chain links TRBV28 with TRBJ1-2; 8 bases line up with TRBD1. Germline V gives CDR1 MDHEN, CDR2 SYDVKM. With 6 bases clipped from V and 5 bases from J, the junction kept 8 bases outside the gene matches. This CDR3 comprises 14 residues. CDR3 loop: CASRPTGGRYGYTF. The DNA of the CDR3 is TGTGCCAGCAGACCTACAGGGGGTCGATATGGCTACACCTTC.

The V gene is TRBV4-3, the J gene TRBJ1-1; TRBD1 might be the D (5 bases). Germline CDR1 LGHNA, CDR2 YSLEER. The germline V and J ends were trimmed by 9 bases and 4 bases, with 15 bases remaining between them. The CDR3 has 13 amino acids. The CDR3 sequence is CASRRRGGTEAFF. The CDR3 nucleotides read TGCGCCAGTAGGCGTAGGGGCGGCACTGAAGCTTTCTTT.

The chain uses TRBV15 and TRBJ2-3; the D gene is possibly TRBD2 (6 bases). Trimming shortened V by 2 bases and J by 0 bases, and 9 bases separated the two germline ends. CDR3 length: 15 residues. CDR1 and CDR2 (germline): LNHNV, YYDKDF (reference sequence). The CDR3 reads CATSRTRGSTDTQYF. CDR3 nucleotides: TGTGCCACCAGCAGAACGCGGGGTAGCACAGATACGCAGTATTTT.

This clone has only one observation. V gene TRBV13 combines with J gene TRBJ2-5, with TRBD2 identical over 8 bases. Germline V gives CDR1 PRHDT, CDR2 FYEKMQ (reference sequence). The trim removed 3 bases at V and 0 bases at J, leaving 9 bases unmatched. CDR3 size: 17 residues. The chain's CDR3 is CASSLGTSGEYQETQYF. DNA for the CDR3: TGTGCCAGCAGCTTGGGTACTAGCGGCGAGTACCAAGAGACCCAGTACTTC.

The J gene is TRBJ2-2, the V gene TRBV11-3; perhaps TRBD2 as D (5 bases). The germline V gene has CDR1 SGHNT and CDR2 YENEEA. V gave up 1 base and J gave up 5 bases, with 11 bases separating them. The CDR3 is made up of 15 amino acids. This CDR3 is CASSLGWTPTGELFF. CDR3 nucleotides: TGTGCCAGCAGCTTAGGCTGGACTCCTACCGGGGAGCTGTTTTTT.

This clone was observed a handful of times. The chain employs TRBV19 and TRBJ1-5; D uncertain. This CDR3 region has 15 residues. Germline V gene sequence: CDR1 LNHDA, CDR2 SQIVND (reference sequence). Trimming shortened V by 4 bases and J by 1 base, and 11 bases separated the two germline ends. Written as DNA, the CDR3 is TGTGCCAGTAGTAGGGTTGCGGTGAGCAATCAGCCCCAGCATTTT. Protein sequence: CASSRVAVSNQPQHF.

V gene TRBV4-2 combines with J gene TRBJ1-3; D possibly corresponds to TRBD1 (5 bases). Trimming left V 5 bases short and J 2 bases short, with 13 bases between. This CDR3 region has 15 residues. Germline loops: CDR1 LGHNA, CDR2 YNFKEQ. The CDR3 nucleotides read TGTGCCAGCAGCGCGATGGGGGGTACTGGAAACACCATATATTTT. Translated, it gives CASSAMGGTGNTIYF.

The CDR3 loop is CASSYAGISTDTQYF. The CDR3 DNA reads as TGTGCCAGCAGTTATGCTGGCATTAGCACAGATACGCAGTATTTT. The chain recombines TRBV6-2 or TRBV6-3 with TRBJ2-3, with D unresolved. Trimming removed 3 bases at V and 0 bases at J, with 10 bases between. Germline CDR1 MNHEY, CDR2 SVGEGT. The CDR3 has 15 amino acids.

This clone occurred once. This chain uses TRBV3-1 (or the pseudogene TRBV3-2) with TRBJ1-5; D not certain. Per germline, CDR1 LGHDT and CDR2 YNNKEL (reference sequence). Between the trimmed V and J ends, which lost 0 bases and 5 bases, there was a span of 5 bases. The CDR3 extends over 13 amino acids. The CDR3 coding sequence is TGTGCCAGCAGCCAAGATCGTTATCAGCCCCAGCATTTT. It encodes CASSQDRYQPQHF.

This chain connects TRBV6-2 or TRBV6-3 to TRBJ2-1; TRBD2 aligns across 9 bases. J was trimmed by 0 bases and V by 6 bases; bases with no gene match: 18. Germline V gives CDR1 MNHEY, CDR2 SVGEGT. The CDR3 has 20 amino acids. This CDR3 reads CASSRRASGAYRISYNEQFF. CDR3 DNA: TGTGCCAGCAGCCGGCGGGCTAGCGGGGCTTATCGAATCTCCTACAATGAGCAGTTCTTC.

The chain couples TRBV2 to TRBJ1-6, with TRBD1 as a possible D gene (6 bases). This CDR3 has 15 amino acids. The germline gives CDR1 SNHLY, CDR2 FYNNEI. Deletions cut 6 bases from V and 4 bases from J, with 13 bases between. The CDR3 region has the DNA TGTGCCAGCAGGAGGACAGTGGATTATAATTCACCCCTCCACTTT. Encoded protein: CASRRTVDYNSPLHF.

The V gene is TRBV9, the J gene TRBJ1-1; a possible D gene is TRBD1 (5 bases). Germline values: CDR1 SGDLS, CDR2 YYNGEE. The CDR3 is 12 amino acids. The ends were cut back, 4 bases at V and 8 bases at J, with 12 bases in the middle. The CDR3 sequence is CASSPGKGEAFF. The CDR3 DNA sequence: TGTGCCAGCAGCCCCGGAAAGGGGGAAGCTTTCTTT. The full variable domain, with the rest looked up from reference TRBV9 and TRBJ1-1, is DSGVTQTPKHLITATGQRVTLRCSPRSGDLSVYWYQQSLDQGLQFLIQYYNGEERAKGNILERFSAQQFPDLHSELNLSSLELGDSALYFCASSPGKGEAFFGQGTRLTVV.